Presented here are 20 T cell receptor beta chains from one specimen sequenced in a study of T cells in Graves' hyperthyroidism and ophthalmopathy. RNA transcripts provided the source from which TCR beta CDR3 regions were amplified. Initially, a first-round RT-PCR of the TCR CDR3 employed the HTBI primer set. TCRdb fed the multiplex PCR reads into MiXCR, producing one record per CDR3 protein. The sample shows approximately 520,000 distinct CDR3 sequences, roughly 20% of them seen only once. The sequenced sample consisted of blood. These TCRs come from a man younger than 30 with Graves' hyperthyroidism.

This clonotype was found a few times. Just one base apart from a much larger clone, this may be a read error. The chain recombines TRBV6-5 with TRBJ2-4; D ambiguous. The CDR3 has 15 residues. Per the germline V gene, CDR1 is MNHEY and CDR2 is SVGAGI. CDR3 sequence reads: CASSYSKIGGNIKYF. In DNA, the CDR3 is TGTGCCAGCAGTTACTCAAAAATAGGTGGAAACATTAAGTACTTC.

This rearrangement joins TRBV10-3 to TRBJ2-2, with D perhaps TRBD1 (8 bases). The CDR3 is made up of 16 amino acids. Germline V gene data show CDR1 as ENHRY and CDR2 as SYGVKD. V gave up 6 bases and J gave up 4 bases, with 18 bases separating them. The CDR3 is CAIRGGDRTSTGELFF. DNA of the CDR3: TGTGCCATCAGGGGGGGGGACAGGACCTCCACCGGGGAGCTGTTTTTT.

DNA of the CDR3: TGTGCCAGCAGTTGGGGACAGGGGGTTGATAGCACTGAAGCTTTCTTT. Its translation is CASSWGQGVDSTEAFF. V is TRBV6-5 and J is TRBJ1-1; 11 bases are a match to TRBD1. The length of the CDR3 is 16 residues. Per the germline V gene, CDR1 is MNHEY and CDR2 is SVGAGI. Trimming cost V 4 bases and J 4 bases; bases outside gene matches: 8.

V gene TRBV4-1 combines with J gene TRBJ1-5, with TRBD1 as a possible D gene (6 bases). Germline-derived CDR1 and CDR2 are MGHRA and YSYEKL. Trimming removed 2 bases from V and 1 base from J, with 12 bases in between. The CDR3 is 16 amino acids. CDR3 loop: CASSQRTEGSNQPQHF. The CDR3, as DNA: TGCGCCAGCAGCCAACGGACAGAGGGCAGCAATCAGCCCCAGCATTTT.

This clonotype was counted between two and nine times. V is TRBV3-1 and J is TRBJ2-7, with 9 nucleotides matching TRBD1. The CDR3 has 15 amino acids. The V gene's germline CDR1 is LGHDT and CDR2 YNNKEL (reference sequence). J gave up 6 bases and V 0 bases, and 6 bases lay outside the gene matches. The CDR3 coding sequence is TGTGCCAGCAGCCAAGATGGGGGACAGGGAAGCGAGCAGTACTTC. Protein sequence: CASSQDGGQGSEQYF.

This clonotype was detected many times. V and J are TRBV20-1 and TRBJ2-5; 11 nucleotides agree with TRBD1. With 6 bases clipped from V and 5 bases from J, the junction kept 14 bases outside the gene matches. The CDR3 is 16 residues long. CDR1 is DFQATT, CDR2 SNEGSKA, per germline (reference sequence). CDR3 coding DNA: TGCAGTGCCAGCCGGAGGACAGGGGGCGCCGGGGAGACCCAGTACTTC. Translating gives CSASRRTGGAGETQYF.

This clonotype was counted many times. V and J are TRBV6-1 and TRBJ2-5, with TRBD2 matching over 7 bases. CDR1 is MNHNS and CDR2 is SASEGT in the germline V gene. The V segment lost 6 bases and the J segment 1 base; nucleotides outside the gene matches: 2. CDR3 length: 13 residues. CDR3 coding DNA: TGTGCCAGCAGGTCTAGCGGCCAAGAGACCCAGTACTTC. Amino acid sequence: CASRSSGQETQYF.

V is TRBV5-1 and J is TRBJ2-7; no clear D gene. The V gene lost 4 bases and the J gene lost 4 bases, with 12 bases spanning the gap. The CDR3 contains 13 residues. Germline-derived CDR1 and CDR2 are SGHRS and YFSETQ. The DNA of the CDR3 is TGCGCCAGCAGCGGGCGCGTTGGATACGAGCAGTACTTC. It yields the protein CASSGRVGYEQYF.

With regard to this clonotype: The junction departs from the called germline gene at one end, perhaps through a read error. The CDR3 reads CASSFPGELCF. CDR3 in DNA: TGTGCCAGCAGTTTTCCCGGGGAGCTGTGTTTT. This chain connects TRBV12-3 or TRBV12-4 to TRBJ2-2; the D gene is possibly TRBD2 (5 bases). This CDR3 contains 11 residues.

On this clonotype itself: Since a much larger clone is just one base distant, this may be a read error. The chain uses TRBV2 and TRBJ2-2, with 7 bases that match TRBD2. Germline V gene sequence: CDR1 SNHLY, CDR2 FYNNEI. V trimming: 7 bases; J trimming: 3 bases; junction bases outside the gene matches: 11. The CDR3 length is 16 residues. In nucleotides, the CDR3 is TGTGCCAGCAAGGAGAGCGGGGAGGCCTACACCGGGGAGCTGTTTTTT. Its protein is CASKESGEAYTGELFF.

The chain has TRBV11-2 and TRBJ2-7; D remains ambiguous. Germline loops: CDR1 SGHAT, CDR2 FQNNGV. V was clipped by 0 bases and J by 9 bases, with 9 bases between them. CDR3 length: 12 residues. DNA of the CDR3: TGTGCCAGCAGCTTAGAACAGAAGGTGCAGTACGTC. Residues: CASSLEQKVQYV.

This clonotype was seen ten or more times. The CDR3 spells CASSPGGSAGTEAFF. CDR3 in DNA: TGTGCCAGCAGCCCGGGGGGGTCTGCGGGCACTGAAGCTTTCTTT. The V and J genes are TRBV28 and TRBJ1-1; a possible D gene is TRBD1 (5 bases). There are 15 residues in the CDR3. Germline CDR1 and CDR2: MDHEN and SYDVKM. V lost 6 bases and J lost 4, with 18 bases in between.

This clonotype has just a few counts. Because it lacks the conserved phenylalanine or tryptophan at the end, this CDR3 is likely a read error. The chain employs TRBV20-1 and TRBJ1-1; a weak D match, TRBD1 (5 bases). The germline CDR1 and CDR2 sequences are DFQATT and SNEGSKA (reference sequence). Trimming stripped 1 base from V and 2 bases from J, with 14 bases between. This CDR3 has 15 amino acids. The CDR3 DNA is TGCAGTGCTAGAGCTCGGGACTGGCCCAACACTGAAGCTTTCGTT. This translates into CSARARDWPNTEAFV.

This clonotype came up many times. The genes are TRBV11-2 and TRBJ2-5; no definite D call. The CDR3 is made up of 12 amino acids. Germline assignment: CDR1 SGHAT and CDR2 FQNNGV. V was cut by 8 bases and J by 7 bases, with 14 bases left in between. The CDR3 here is CASVPDSGTQYF. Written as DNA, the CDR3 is TGTGCCAGCGTTCCCGACTCCGGGACCCAGTACTTC. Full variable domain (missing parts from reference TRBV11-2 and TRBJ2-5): EAGVAQSPRYKIIEKRQSVAFWCNPISGHATLYWYQQILGQGPKLLIQFQNNGVVDDSQLPKDRFSAERLKGVDSTLKIQPAKLEDSAVYLCASVPDSGTQYFGPGTRLLVL.

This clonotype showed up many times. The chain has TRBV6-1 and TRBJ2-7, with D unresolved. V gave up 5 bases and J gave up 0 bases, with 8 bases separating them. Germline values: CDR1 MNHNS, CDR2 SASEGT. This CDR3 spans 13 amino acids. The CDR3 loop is CASSPPLSYEQYF. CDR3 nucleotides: TGTGCCAGCAGTCCCCCGCTCTCCTACGAGCAGTACTTC.

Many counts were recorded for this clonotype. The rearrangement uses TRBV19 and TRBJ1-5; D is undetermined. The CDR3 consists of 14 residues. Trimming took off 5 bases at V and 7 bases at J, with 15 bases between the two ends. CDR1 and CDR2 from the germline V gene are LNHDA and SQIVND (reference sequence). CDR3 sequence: CASSWAGSGQPQHF. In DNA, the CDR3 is TGTGCCAGTAGTTGGGCGGGGAGCGGACAGCCCCAGCATTTT.

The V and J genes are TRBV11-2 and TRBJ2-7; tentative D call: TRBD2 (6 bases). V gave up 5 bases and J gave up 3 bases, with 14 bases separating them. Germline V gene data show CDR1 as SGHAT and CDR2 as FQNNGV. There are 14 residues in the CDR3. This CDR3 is CASSPTRRGYEQYF. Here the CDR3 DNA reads TGTGCCAGCAGCCCAACACGGCGGGGCTACGAGCAGTACTTC.

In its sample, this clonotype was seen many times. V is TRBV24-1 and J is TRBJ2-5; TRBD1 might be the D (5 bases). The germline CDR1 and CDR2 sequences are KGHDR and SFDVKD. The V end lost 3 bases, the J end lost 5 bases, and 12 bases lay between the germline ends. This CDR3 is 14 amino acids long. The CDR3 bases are TGTGCCACCAGTGATGACCAGGGTCGGGAGACCCAGTACTTC. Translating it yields CATSDDQGRETQYF.

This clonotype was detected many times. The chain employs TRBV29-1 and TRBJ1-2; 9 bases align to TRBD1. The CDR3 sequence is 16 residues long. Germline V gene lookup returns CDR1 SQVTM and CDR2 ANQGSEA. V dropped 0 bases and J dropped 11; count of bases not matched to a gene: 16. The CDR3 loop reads CSVEDFLGGTGPVYTF. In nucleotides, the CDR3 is TGCAGCGTTGAAGATTTTTTGGGAGGGACAGGGCCCGTATACACCTTC.

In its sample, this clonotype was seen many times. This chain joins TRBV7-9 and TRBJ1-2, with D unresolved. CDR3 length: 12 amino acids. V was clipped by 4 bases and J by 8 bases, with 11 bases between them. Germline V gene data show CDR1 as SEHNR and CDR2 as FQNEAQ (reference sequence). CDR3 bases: TGTGCCAGCAGCTCGGTGGATAAGGGCTACACCTTC. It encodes CASSSVDKGYTF.